The 6 T cell receptor beta chains in this list originate from one sample, sequenced in a study of blood T cell repertoires in COVID-19. The data were produced by immunoSEQ multiplex PCR, yet TCRdb's version contains in-frame clones alone and is incomplete. The sample consists of under 300,000 clones, around 82% of them appearing once. Material for sequencing was peripheral blood. The origin of the receptors is a woman in her forties or fifties who had recovered from COVID-19.

This chain uses TRBV6-5 with TRBJ2-7; perhaps TRBD1 as D (5 bases). V lost 6 bases to trimming and J lost 4 bases, with 13 bases between them. This CDR3 comprises 13 residues. CDR1 is MNHEY and CDR2 is SVGAGI in the germline V gene. The CDR3 region is CASRGRPGYEQYF. The CDR3 region has the DNA TGTGCCAGCAGGGGCCGACCAGGGTACGAGCAGTACTTC.

The rearrangement links TRBV15 to TRBJ1-1, with a tentative D call TRBD1 (5 bases). Trimming left V 6 bases short and J 0 bases short, with 8 bases between. From germline, CDR1 is LNHNV and CDR2 YYDKDF (reference sequence). The CDR3 is 13 amino acids. CDR3 sequence (DNA): TGTGCCACCAGTCAGGGCATGAACACTGAAGCTTTCTTT. It translates to CATSQGMNTEAFF.

The chain recombines TRBV6-6 with TRBJ1-5; 9 nucleotides line up with TRBD1. V shed 8 bases, J shed 3 bases, and the junction held 5 bases outside the gene matches. Germline loops: CDR1 MNHNY, CDR2 SVGAGI (reference sequence). This CDR3 comprises 14 residues. CDR3 sequence: CASGRDRVNQPQHF. CDR3 sequence (DNA): TGTGCCAGCGGCCGGGACAGGGTCAATCAGCCCCAGCATTTT.

The rearrangement uses TRBV28 and TRBJ2-1, with 12 bases matching TRBD2. The CDR3 length is 15 residues. CDR1 is MDHEN and CDR2 is SYDVKM in the germline V gene. V trimming: 7 bases; J trimming: 4 bases; junction bases outside the gene matches: 5. CDR3 region: CASKLAGGPYNEQFF. The CDR3 DNA follows: TGTGCCAGCAAGCTAGCGGGAGGGCCGTACAATGAGCAGTTCTTC.

This clone was recorded only once. V gene TRBV18 combines with J gene TRBJ1-2, with TRBD1 as a possible D gene (5 bases). V lost 3 bases and J lost 6, with 11 bases in between. Germline V gene data show CDR1 as KGHSH and CDR2 as LQKENI. CDR3 length: 13 residues. CDR3 DNA sequence: TGTGCCAGCTCACCGCCTCAGGGAAATGGCTACACCTTC. Protein sequence: CASSPPQGNGYTF. Supplemented by reference TRBV18 and TRBJ1-2, the full variable domain reads NAGVMQNPRHLVRRRGQEARLRCSPMKGHSHVYWYRQLPEEGLKFMVYLQKENIIDESGMPKERFSAEFPKEGPSILRIQQVVRGDSAAYFCASSPPQGNGYTFGSGTRLTVV.

The chain employs TRBV10-3 and TRBJ2-1, with 12 positions matching TRBD2. J was trimmed by 6 bases and V by 6 bases; bases with no gene match: 6. The CDR3 spans 15 residues. Germline assignment: CDR1 ENHRY and CDR2 SYGVKD. Here the CDR3 reads CAISMTSGGPNEQFF. The DNA of the CDR3 is TGTGCCATCAGCATGACTAGCGGGGGCCCCAATGAGCAGTTCTTC.